The entry that follows covers one TCR beta chain sequence. Its antigen is as yet unknown. Quantitative 5'-RACE with molecular barcodes generated TCR beta libraries. TCRdb reanalysed the 5' RACE reads using MiXCR and keeps one entry per CDR3 protein. The table records 300,000 to 350,000 distinct CDR3 sequences, roughly 20% of them present only once. This specimen belongs to a study of CD8 T cells in ankylosing spondylitis. Whole-study findings and limits: Disease-linked clones were CD8+ and relatively rare in peripheral blood. Previously reported in reactive arthritis synovial fluid and blood were some of the motif variants.

The source of this sequence is a female donor with ankylosing spondylitis or in good health (not recorded which). Sequencing used blood, either unsorted or a sorted T cell fraction (not recorded which).

Here the CDR3 DNA reads TGCGCCAGCAGCCAAGATGCGGGACGGTCTCTAATCTCCTTCTATGGCTACACCTTC. It codes for CASSQDAGRSLISFYGYTF. This chain links TRBV4-3 with TRBJ1-2; D might be TRBD1 (5 bases). Germline CDR1 LGHNA, CDR2 YSLEER. This CDR3 region has 19 residues. V dropped 0 bases and J dropped 4 bases, with 24 bases sitting between them.